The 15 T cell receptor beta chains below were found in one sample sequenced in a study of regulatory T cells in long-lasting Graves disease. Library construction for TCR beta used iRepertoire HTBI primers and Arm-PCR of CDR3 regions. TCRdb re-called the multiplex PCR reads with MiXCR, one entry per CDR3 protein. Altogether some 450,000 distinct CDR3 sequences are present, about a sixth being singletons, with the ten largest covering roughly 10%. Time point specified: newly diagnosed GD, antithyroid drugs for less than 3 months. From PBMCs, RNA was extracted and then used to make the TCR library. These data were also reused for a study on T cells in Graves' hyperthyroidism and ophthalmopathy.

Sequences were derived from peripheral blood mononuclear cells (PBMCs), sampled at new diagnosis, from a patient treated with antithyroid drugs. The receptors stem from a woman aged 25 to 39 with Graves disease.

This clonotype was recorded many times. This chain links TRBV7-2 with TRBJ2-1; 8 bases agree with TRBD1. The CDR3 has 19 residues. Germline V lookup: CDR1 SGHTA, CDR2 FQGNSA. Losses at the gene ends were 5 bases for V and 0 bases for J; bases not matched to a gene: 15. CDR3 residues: CASSTRTGQGLSSYNEQFF. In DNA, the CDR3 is TGTGCCAGCAGCACCCGGACAGGGCAAGGTCTCAGCTCCTACAATGAGCAGTTCTTC.

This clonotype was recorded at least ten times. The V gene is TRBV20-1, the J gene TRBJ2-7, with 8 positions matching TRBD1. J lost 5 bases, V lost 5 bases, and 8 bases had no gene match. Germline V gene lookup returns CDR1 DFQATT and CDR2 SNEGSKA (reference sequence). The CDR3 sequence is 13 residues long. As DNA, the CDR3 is TGCAGTGCTGAGGACAGGGAACTCCACGAGCAGTACTTC. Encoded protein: CSAEDRELHEQYF.

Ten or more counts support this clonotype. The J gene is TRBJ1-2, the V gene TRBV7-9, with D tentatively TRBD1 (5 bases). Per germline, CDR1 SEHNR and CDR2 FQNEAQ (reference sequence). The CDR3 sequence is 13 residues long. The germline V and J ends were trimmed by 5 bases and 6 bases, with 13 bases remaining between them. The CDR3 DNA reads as TGTGCCAGCAGCCTGGGGAGGGGTAATGGCTACACCTTC. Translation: CASSLGRGNGYTF.

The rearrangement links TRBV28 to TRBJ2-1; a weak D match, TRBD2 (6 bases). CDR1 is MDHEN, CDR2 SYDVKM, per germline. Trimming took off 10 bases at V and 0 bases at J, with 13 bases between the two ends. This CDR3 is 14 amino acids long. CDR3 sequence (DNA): TGTGCCACATTAGCGGAGAACTCCTACAATGAGCAGTTCTTC. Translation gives CATLAENSYNEQFF.

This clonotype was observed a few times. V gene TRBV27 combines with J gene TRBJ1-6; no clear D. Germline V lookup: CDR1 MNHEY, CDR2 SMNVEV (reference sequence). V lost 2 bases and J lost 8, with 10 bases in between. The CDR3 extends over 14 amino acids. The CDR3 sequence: CASSLMFSDSPLHF. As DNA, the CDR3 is TGTGCCAGCAGTTTAATGTTTTCGGATTCACCCCTCCACTTT.

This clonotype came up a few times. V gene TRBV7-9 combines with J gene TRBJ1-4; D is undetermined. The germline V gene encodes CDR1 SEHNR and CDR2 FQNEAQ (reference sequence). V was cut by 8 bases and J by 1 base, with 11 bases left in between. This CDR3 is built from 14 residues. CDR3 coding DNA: TGTGCCAGCGGAAACGATGTAACTAATGAAAAACTGTTTTTT. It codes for CASGNDVTNEKLFF.

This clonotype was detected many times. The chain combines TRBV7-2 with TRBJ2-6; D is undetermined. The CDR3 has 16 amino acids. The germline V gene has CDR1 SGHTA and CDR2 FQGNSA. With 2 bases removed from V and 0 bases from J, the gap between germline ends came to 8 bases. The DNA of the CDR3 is TGTGCCAGCAGCTTAAGGGTTCGCTCTGGGGCCAACGTCCTGACTTTC. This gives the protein CASSLRVRSGANVLTF. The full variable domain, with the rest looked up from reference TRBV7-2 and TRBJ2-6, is GAGVSQSPSNKVTEKGKDVELRCDPISGHTALYWYRQSLGQGLEFLIYFQGNSAPDKSGLPSDRFSAERTGGSVSTLTIQRTQQEDSAVYLCASSLRVRSGANVLTFGAGSRLTVL.

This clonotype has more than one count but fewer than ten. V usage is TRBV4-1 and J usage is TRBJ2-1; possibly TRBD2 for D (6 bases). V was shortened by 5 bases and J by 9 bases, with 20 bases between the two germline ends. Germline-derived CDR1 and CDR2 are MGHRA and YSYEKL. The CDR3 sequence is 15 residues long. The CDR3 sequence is CASSKASLGSREQFF. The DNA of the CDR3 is TGCGCCAGCAGCAAGGCGTCCCTCGGGAGCCGTGAGCAGTTCTTC.

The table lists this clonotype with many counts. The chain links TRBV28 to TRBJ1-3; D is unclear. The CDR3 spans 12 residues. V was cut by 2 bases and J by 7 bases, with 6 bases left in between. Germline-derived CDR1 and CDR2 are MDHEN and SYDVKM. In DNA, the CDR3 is TGTGCCAGCAGTTTAAATGAGAACACCATATATTTT. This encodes CASSLNENTIYF.

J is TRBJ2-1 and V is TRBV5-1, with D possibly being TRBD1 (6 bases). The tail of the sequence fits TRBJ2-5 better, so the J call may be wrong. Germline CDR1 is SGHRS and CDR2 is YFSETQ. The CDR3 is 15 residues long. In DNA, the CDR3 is TGCGCCAGCAGCTTGGGGGGGCTGGCGGAAGAGACCCAGTACTTC. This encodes CASSLGGLAEETQYF.

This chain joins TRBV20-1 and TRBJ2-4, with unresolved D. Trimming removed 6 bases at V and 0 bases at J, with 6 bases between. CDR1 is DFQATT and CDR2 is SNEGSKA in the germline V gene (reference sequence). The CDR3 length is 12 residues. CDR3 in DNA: TGCAGTGCGGAACTAGCCAAAAACATTCAGTACTTC. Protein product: CSAELAKNIQYF.

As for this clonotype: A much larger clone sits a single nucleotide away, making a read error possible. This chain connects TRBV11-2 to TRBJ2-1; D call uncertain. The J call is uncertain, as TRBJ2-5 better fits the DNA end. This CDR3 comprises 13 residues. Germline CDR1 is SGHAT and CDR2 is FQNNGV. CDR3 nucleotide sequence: TGTGCCGGCAGCTTAGCAGTCCAAGAGACCCAGTACTTC. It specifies CAGSLAVQETQYF.

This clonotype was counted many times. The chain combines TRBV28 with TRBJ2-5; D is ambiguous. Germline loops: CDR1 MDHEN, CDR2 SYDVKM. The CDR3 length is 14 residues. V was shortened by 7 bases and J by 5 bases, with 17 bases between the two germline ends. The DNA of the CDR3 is TGTGCCAGCACGGATTTTAGTTCCAGGGAGACCCAGTACTTC. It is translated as CASTDFSSRETQYF.

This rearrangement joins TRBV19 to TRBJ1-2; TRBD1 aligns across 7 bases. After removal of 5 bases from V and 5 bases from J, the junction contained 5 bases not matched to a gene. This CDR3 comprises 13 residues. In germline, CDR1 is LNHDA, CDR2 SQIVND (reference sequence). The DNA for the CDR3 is TGTGCCAGTAGTCCTACAGGGGTTTATGGCTACACCTTC. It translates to CASSPTGVYGYTF. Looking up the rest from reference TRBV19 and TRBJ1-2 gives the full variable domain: DGGITQSPKYLFRKEGQNVTLSCEQNLNHDAMYWYRQDPGQGLRLIYYSQIVNDFQKGDIAEGYSVSREKKESFPLTVTSAQKNPTAFYLCASSPTGVYGYTFGSGTRLTVV.

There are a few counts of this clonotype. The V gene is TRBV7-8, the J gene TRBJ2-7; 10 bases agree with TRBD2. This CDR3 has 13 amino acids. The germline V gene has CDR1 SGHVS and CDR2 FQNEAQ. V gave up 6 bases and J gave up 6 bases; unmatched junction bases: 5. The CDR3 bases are TGTGCCAGCAGACTAGCGGGATATTCCGAGCAGTACTTC. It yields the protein CASRLAGYSEQYF.